The 29 T cell receptor beta chains listed next were all sequenced from one sample in a study of OX40 agonist ivuxolimab in advanced cancers. Method: immunoSEQ multiplex PCR; TCRdb's copy keeps in-frame clones and lacks some. Of around 140,000 clones in the sample, approximately 94% were seen once. The material was CD4+ or CD8+ T cells sorted from blood, obtained in a trial of the OX40 agonist ivuxolimab. The receptors stem from an adult with an advanced solid tumor such as melanoma, head and neck, liver or kidney cancer.

This clone was detected once. The chain employs TRBV28 and TRBJ2-7, with D perhaps TRBD1 (5 bases). Trimming took off 6 bases at V and 9 bases at J, with 15 bases between the two ends. This CDR3 spans 12 amino acids. The germline V gene has CDR1 MDHEN and CDR2 SYDVKM. CDR3 nucleotides: TGTGCCAGCAGCCTTGGGGCCTGGGGGCAGTACTTC. This codes for CASSLGAWGQYF. Complete variable domain (other parts from reference TRBV28 and TRBJ2-7): DVKVTQSSRYLVKRTGEKVFLECVQDMDHENMFWYRQDPGLGLRLIYFSYDVKMKEKGDIPEGYSVSREKKERFSLILESASTNQTSMYLCASSLGAWGQYFGPGTRLTVT.

The gene calls are TRBV6-4 and TRBJ1-1; 7 positions match TRBD1. Germline V CDR1 and CDR2: MRHNA, SNTAGT. The CDR3 runs 14 residues. Trimming cost V 4 bases and J 4 bases; bases outside gene matches: 6. In DNA form, the CDR3 reads TGTGCCAGCAGTGTGGACAGGATCAGCACTGAAGCTTTCTTT. Translation gives CASSVDRISTEAFF.

The gene calls are TRBV19 and TRBJ2-1; no clear D. The CDR3 extends over 14 amino acids. The germline V gene encodes CDR1 LNHDA and CDR2 SQIVND (reference sequence). V was trimmed by 4 bases and J by 5 bases, leaving 12 bases between them. CDR3 nucleotide sequence: TGTGCCAGTAGTAGAACCTTGACCGACAATGAGCAGTTCTTC. The encoded protein is CASSRTLTDNEQFF.

The rearrangement uses TRBV5-4 and TRBJ2-5, with 8 bases identical to TRBD1. Germline loops: CDR1 SGHNT, CDR2 YYREEE (reference sequence). The CDR3 sequence is 14 residues long. Germline trimming cut 2 bases from V and 3 bases from J; bases unmatched to any gene: 3. The CDR3 here is CASSFRGREETQYF. As DNA, the CDR3 is TGTGCCAGCAGCTTCAGGGGGCGCGAAGAGACCCAGTACTTC.

The chain is built from TRBV6-5 and TRBJ2-7, with D maybe TRBD1 (6 bases). Germline V gene lookup returns CDR1 MNHEY and CDR2 SVGAGI. With 7 bases removed from V and 1 base from J, the gap between germline ends came to 14 bases. The CDR3 is 14 amino acids. CDR3 in amino acids: CASTSGTLSYEQYF. In DNA, the CDR3 is TGTGCCAGCACCTCCGGGACACTTTCCTACGAGCAGTACTTC.

This clone occurred once. This chain joins TRBV10-3 and TRBJ2-6, with TRBD2 matching 13 bases. Looked up from germline, CDR1 is ENHRY and CDR2 is SYGVKD. Losses at the gene ends were 3 bases for V and 0 bases for J; bases not matched to a gene: 5. The CDR3 is made up of 19 amino acids. This CDR3 reads CAISDRTSGGDSGANVLTF. The CDR3 region has the DNA TGTGCCATCAGTGACAGGACTAGCGGGGGTGACTCTGGGGCCAACGTCCTGACTTTC.

The chain links TRBV4-1 to TRBJ2-5, with D perhaps matching TRBD1 or TRBD2 (5 bases each). Germline-derived CDR1 and CDR2 are MGHRA and YSYEKL. This CDR3 is built from 16 residues. Between the trimmed V and J ends, which lost 3 bases and 9 bases, there was a span of 23 bases. Here the CDR3 reads CASSQQPGPASEAQYF. CDR3 nucleotide sequence: TGCGCCAGCAGCCAGCAACCGGGACCAGCCTCGGAGGCCCAGTACTTC.

In this sample, this clone turned up a few times. This CDR3 reads CASLPVREGTNYGYTF. The CDR3 bases are TGCGCCAGCTTACCCGTCCGGGAGGGAACTAACTATGGCTACACCTTC. The genes are TRBV10-1 and TRBJ1-2; no firm D call. Between the trimmed V and J ends, which lost 8 bases and 0 bases, there was a span of 19 bases. Germline CDR1 is WNHNN and CDR2 is SYGVQD (reference sequence). The CDR3 length is 16 residues.

This chain joins TRBV30 and TRBJ1-5; no definite D call. The V gene's germline CDR1 is GTSNPN and CDR2 SVGIG (reference sequence). The CDR3 is 13 residues long. V dropped 3 bases and J dropped 6 bases, with 12 bases sitting between them. The CDR3: CAWRAPGGQPQHF. The CDR3, as DNA: TGTGCCTGGAGGGCGCCTGGAGGTCAGCCCCAGCATTTT.

The V call is TRBV4-3, the J call TRBJ1-2; weak D call: TRBD1 (6 bases). The germline V and J ends were trimmed by 0 bases and 1 base, with 12 bases remaining between them. Germline values: CDR1 LGHNA, CDR2 YSLEER. The CDR3 length is 16 residues. CDR3 coding DNA: TGCGCCAGCAGCCAAGACTACGGCAGGGGTAACTATGGCTACACCTTC. Translated: CASSQDYGRGNYGYTF.

The rearrangement uses TRBV18 and TRBJ1-2; 8 nucleotides line up with TRBD1. Trimming at V came to 3 bases and at J to 3 bases, leaving 3 bases not matched to a gene. The CDR3 contains 14 residues. Germline V gene sequence: CDR1 KGHSH, CDR2 LQKENI. Here the CDR3 DNA reads TGTGCCAGCTCACCCCAGGGGGCGGACTATGGCTACACCTTC. Encoded protein: CASSPQGADYGYTF.

V gene TRBV2 combines with J gene TRBJ2-7; D is undetermined. CDR3 length equals 10 residues. Trimming shortened V by 6 bases and J by 4 bases, and 4 bases separated the two germline ends. Looked up from germline, CDR1 is SNHLY and CDR2 is FYNNEI. The CDR3 nucleotides are TGTGCCAGCAGCCGATACGAGCAGTACTTC. This translates into CASSRYEQYF. The full variable domain, its missing parts supplied by reference TRBV2 and TRBJ2-7, is EPEVTQTPSHQVTQMGQEVILRCVPISNHLYFYWYRQILGQKVEFLVSFYNNEISEKSEIFDDQFSVERPDGSNFTLKIRSTKLEDSAMYFCASSRYEQYFGPGTRLTVT.

To note about this clone: Distinct nucleotide sequences in the sample also encode this CDR3. This rearrangement joins TRBV4-1 to TRBJ2-1, with 10 bases that match TRBD2. The CDR3 spans 16 residues. V lost 3 bases, J lost 4 bases, and 6 bases stayed unmatched. CDR1 and CDR2 (germline): MGHRA, YSYEKL. CDR3 residues: CASSQGLALSYNEQFF. The CDR3, as DNA: TGCGCCAGCAGCCAGGGACTAGCGCTGAGTTACAATGAGCAGTTCTTC.

The chain links TRBV5-1 to TRBJ2-7; D is possibly TRBD1 (5 bases). The CDR3 length is 12 residues. Germline values: CDR1 SGHRS, CDR2 YFSETQ. The V gene lost 4 bases and the J gene lost 6 bases, with 11 bases spanning the gap. This CDR3 is CASSRVGAEQYF. CDR3 sequence (DNA): TGCGCCAGCAGCCGGGTTGGGGCCGAGCAGTACTTC.

This chain joins TRBV5-4 and TRBJ2-7; 11 bases are a match to TRBD2. The CDR3 totals 15 residues. Unmatched junction bases numbered 7, after V lost 4 bases and J lost 4 bases. The germline V gene has CDR1 SGHNT and CDR2 YYREEE (reference sequence). This CDR3 is CASSGTGTSGYEQYF. The CDR3 region has the DNA TGTGCCAGCAGCGGGACCGGGACTAGCGGTTACGAGCAGTACTTC. The complete variable domain, with remaining parts taken from reference TRBV5-4 and TRBJ2-7, reads ETGVTQSPTHLIKTRGQQVTLRCSSQSGHNTVSWYQQALGQGPQFIFQYYREEENGRGNFPPRFSGLQFPNYSSELNVNALELDDSALYLCASSGTGTSGYEQYFGPGTRLTVT.

V usage is TRBV9 and J usage is TRBJ2-5; 10 nucleotides align to TRBD1. V lost 4 bases to trimming and J lost 5 bases; unmatched junction nucleotides: 11. The CDR3 has 16 amino acids. Germline-derived CDR1 and CDR2 are SGDLS and YYNGEE. The CDR3 is CASSTARQGAAETQYF. The CDR3 DNA follows: TGTGCCAGCAGCACGGCCCGACAGGGGGCAGCCGAGACCCAGTACTTC.

The V call is TRBV7-3, the J call TRBJ2-2; D remains unclear. V was pared by 1 base and J by 3 bases, with 3 bases between. The CDR3 is 13 amino acids. Germline lookup yields CDR1 SGHTA and CDR2 FQGTGA. The CDR3 nucleotides read TGTGCCAGCAGCTTAAGCTACACCGGGGAGCTGTTTTTT. As protein: CASSLSYTGELFF.

The chain links TRBV19 to TRBJ1-1; D is uncertain. This CDR3 is built from 14 residues. Germline lookup yields CDR1 LNHDA and CDR2 SQIVND (reference sequence). The V gene lost 7 bases and the J gene lost 0 bases, with 12 bases spanning the gap. CDR3 region: CASILTPMNTEAFF. CDR3 DNA: TGTGCCAGTATCCTCACCCCAATGAACACTGAAGCTTTCTTT.

The gene calls are TRBV6-1 and TRBJ1-3; D is unclear. The CDR3 contains 13 residues. Germline V gene data show CDR1 as MNHNS and CDR2 as SASEGT. V lost 0 bases, J lost 7 bases, and 7 bases lay in between. CDR3: CASSEAPRNTIYF. As DNA, the CDR3 is TGTGCCAGCAGTGAAGCCCCCCGGAACACCATATATTTT.

This clone was detected only once. The chain joins TRBV7-9 to TRBJ2-7; a weak D match, TRBD2 (5 bases). CDR1 SEHNR and CDR2 FQNEAQ come from the germline V gene (reference sequence). The V and J ends lost 5 bases and 0 bases respectively, with 14 bases between them. The CDR3 is 15 amino acids. The CDR3 DNA reads TGTGCCAGCAGCCAAGTTGGACGGGACTCCTACGAGCAGTACTTC. It is translated as CASSQVGRDSYEQYF. The full variable domain, with the rest looked up from reference TRBV7-9 and TRBJ2-7, is DTGVSQNPRHKITKRGQNVTFRCDPISEHNRLYWYRQTLGQGPEFLTYFQNEAQLEKSRLLSDRFSAERPKGSFSTLEIQRTEQGDSAMYLCASSQVGRDSYEQYFGPGTRLTVT.

The chain couples TRBV11-3 to TRBJ2-3; D may correspond to TRBD1 or TRBD2 (6 bases each). The V end lost 8 bases, the J end lost 5 bases, and 20 bases lay between the germline ends. The CDR3 has 15 residues. The germline CDR1 and CDR2 sequences are SGHNT and YENEEA. CDR3 nucleotides: TGTGCCAGCGCTTTACGTACGGGGGCCGGAGATACGCAGTATTTT. The encoded protein is CASALRTGAGDTQYF.

V and J are TRBV19 and TRBJ1-2, with no clear D. V shed 6 bases and J shed 5 bases, with 4 bases lying between them. Germline lookup yields CDR1 LNHDA and CDR2 SQIVND (reference sequence). The CDR3 spans 10 residues. CDR3 coding DNA: TGTGCCAGTAGAAGTTATGGCTACACCTTC. Translated, it gives CASRSYGYTF.

CDR3 sequence: CAITKDRASYGYTF. Here the CDR3 DNA reads TGTGCCATCACAAAGGACAGGGCGTCCTATGGCTACACCTTC. The gene calls are TRBV6-6 and TRBJ1-2; TRBD1 matches 8 bases. Unmatched junction bases numbered 11, after V lost 10 bases and J lost 4 bases. The CDR3 spans 14 residues. Germline V lookup: CDR1 MNHNY, CDR2 SVGAGI (reference sequence).

The rearrangement links TRBV5-1 to TRBJ2-2, with D perhaps given as TRBD1 or TRBD2 (5 bases each). Germline V gene data show CDR1 as SGHRS and CDR2 as YFSETQ. The V end was cut by 4 bases, the J end by 3 bases, with 13 bases between. The CDR3 totals 15 residues. The CDR3 nucleotides are TGCGCCAGCAGCACAACTAGAGGGGACACCGGGGAGCTGTTTTTT. Translating gives CASSTTRGDTGELFF.

This clone was observed once. The identical CDR3 is also encoded by other nucleotide sequences in the sample. The chain recombines TRBV5-1 with TRBJ2-2; D gene uncertain. Germline V CDR1 and CDR2: SGHRS, YFSETQ. The CDR3 runs 14 residues. The V gene lost 0 bases and the J gene lost 1 base, with 4 bases spanning the gap. The CDR3 DNA sequence: TGCGCCAGCAGCTTGGCCCAGAACACCGGGGAGCTGTTTTTT. Translated: CASSLAQNTGELFF.

This CDR3 is CASSLGSAPSPGELFF. CDR3 coding DNA: TGTGCCAGCAGCTTAGGGTCGGCTCCAAGCCCCGGGGAGCTGTTTTTT. This sequence joins TRBV7-2 and TRBJ2-2, with D unclear. Trimming stripped 1 base from V and 6 bases from J, with 15 bases between. Germline loops: CDR1 SGHTA, CDR2 FQGNSA. The CDR3 sequence is 16 residues long. Combining the CDR3 with reference TRBV7-2 and TRBJ2-2 gives the whole variable domain GAGVSQSPSNKVTEKGKDVELRCDPISGHTALYWYRQSLGQGLEFLIYFQGNSAPDKSGLPSDRFSAERTGGSVSTLTIQRTQQEDSAVYLCASSLGSAPSPGELFFGEGSRLTVL.

V is TRBV4-1 and J is TRBJ1-2; TRBD1 matches 7 bases. Germline V gives CDR1 MGHRA, CDR2 YSYEKL. This CDR3 contains 15 residues. With 4 bases clipped from V and 4 bases from J, the junction kept 9 bases outside the gene matches. The DNA of the CDR3 is TGCGCCAGCAGCCCCCCGGGACAGAGGGTCTATGGCTACACCTTC. Its translation is CASSPPGQRVYGYTF.

The CDR3 is CASSVTGGQETQYF. The CDR3 DNA sequence: TGCGCCAGCAGCGTCACAGGGGGCCAAGAGACCCAGTACTTC. The chain combines TRBV5-1 with TRBJ2-5, with 8 bases that match TRBD1. V was clipped by 4 bases and J by 1 base; unmatched bases: 3. The CDR3 sequence is 14 residues long. The germline CDR1 and CDR2 sequences are SGHRS and YFSETQ.

This chain links TRBV19 with TRBJ2-1; D is ambiguous. The CDR3 consists of 12 residues. Germline CDR1 and CDR2: LNHDA and SQIVND (reference sequence). Trimming shortened V by 5 bases and J by 8 bases, and 10 bases separated the two germline ends. The CDR3 spells CASSATDYEQFF. As DNA, the CDR3 is TGTGCCAGTAGTGCCACCGACTATGAGCAGTTCTTC. Variable domain in full (rest from reference TRBV19 and TRBJ2-1): DGGITQSPKYLFRKEGQNVTLSCEQNLNHDAMYWYRQDPGQGLRLIYYSQIVNDFQKGDIAEGYSVSREKKESFPLTVTSAQKNPTAFYLCASSATDYEQFFGPGTRLTVL.